Listed here are 20 T cell receptor beta chains from one sample, sequenced in a study of OX40 agonist ivuxolimab in advanced cancers. Assay: immunoSEQ multiplex PCR; the TCRdb copy retains only in-frame clones and omits some. Of just under 65,000 clones listed, 80% to 90% are singletons. The sample was CD4+ or CD8+ T cells sorted from blood, taken in a trial of the OX40 agonist ivuxolimab. These receptors originate from an adult with an advanced solid tumor such as melanoma, head and neck, liver or kidney cancer.

The rearrangement links TRBV15 to TRBJ2-7; D remains unclear. Between the trimmed V and J ends, which lost 1 base and 7 bases, there was a span of 11 bases. The CDR3 runs 13 residues. Germline lookup yields CDR1 LNHNV and CDR2 YYDKDF (reference sequence). The CDR3 loop is CATSRVGVMEQYF. The CDR3 coding sequence is TGTGCCACCAGCAGAGTTGGGGTGATGGAGCAGTACTTC.

The chain carries TRBV5-1 and TRBJ2-3, with 15 nucleotides matching TRBD2. J gave up 1 base and V 4 bases, and 7 bases lay outside the gene matches. This CDR3 contains 18 residues. The germline CDR1 and CDR2 sequences are SGHRS and YFSETQ. The CDR3 protein is CASSRGLAGGEGTDTQYF. The CDR3 DNA reads TGCGCCAGCAGCAGGGGACTAGCGGGGGGTGAGGGCACAGATACGCAGTATTTT.

The chain has TRBV5-5 and TRBJ1-5; D perhaps matches TRBD1 (6 bases). The V end lost 4 bases, the J end lost 6 bases, and 11 bases lay between the germline ends. The CDR3 runs 13 residues. Germline V CDR1 and CDR2: SGHKS, YYEKEE (reference sequence). DNA of the CDR3: TGTGCCAGCAGCCGGGGGGGCACTCAGCCCCAGCATTTT. Translating gives CASSRGGTQPQHF.

This clone was seen a single time. The V call is TRBV6-5, the J call TRBJ2-3; D gene unclear. Looked up from germline, CDR1 is MNHEY and CDR2 is SVGAGI. The CDR3 runs to 13 residues. The V and J ends lost 5 bases and 1 base respectively, with 7 bases between them. CDR3 in DNA: TGTGCCAGCAGTCCGCTGGGCACAGATACGCAGTATTTT. Its translation is CASSPLGTDTQYF.

This chain joins TRBV7-8 and TRBJ2-1, with a tentative D call TRBD2 (6 bases). Looked up from germline, CDR1 is SGHVS and CDR2 is FQNEAQ. The V gene lost 5 bases and the J gene lost 3 bases, with 26 bases spanning the gap. The CDR3 is 19 amino acids. Here the CDR3 reads CASSPCAGLPRFFYNEQFF. The DNA of the CDR3 is TGTGCCAGCAGCCCTTGCGCGGGACTGCCTCGTTTTTTCTACAATGAGCAGTTCTTC.

This clone appeared once. The gene calls are TRBV29-1 and TRBJ2-1, with TRBD1 as a possible D gene (6 bases). CDR3 size: 13 residues. The V gene's germline CDR1 is SQVTM and CDR2 ANQGSEA. Trimming took 6 bases from V and 0 from J, leaving 9 bases between them. The CDR3 region has the DNA TGCAGCGTAGGACAGCGCTCCTACAATGAGCAGTTCTTC. Translation: CSVGQRSYNEQFF.

The gene calls are TRBV11-2 and TRBJ1-2, with D possibly being TRBD1 (5 bases). The CDR3 totals 13 residues. Germline V CDR1 and CDR2: SGHAT, FQNNGV. Trimming stripped 0 bases from V and 3 bases from J, with 5 bases between. CDR3 sequence: CASSLDRDYGYTF. The CDR3 DNA reads TGTGCCAGCAGCTTAGACAGGGACTATGGCTACACCTTC. Looking up the rest from reference TRBV11-2 and TRBJ1-2 gives the full variable domain: EAGVAQSPRYKIIEKRQSVAFWCNPISGHATLYWYQQILGQGPKLLIQFQNNGVVDDSQLPKDRFSAERLKGVDSTLKIQPAKLEDSAVYLCASSLDRDYGYTFGSGTRLTVV.

The chain joins TRBV5-4 to TRBJ2-1, with 12 bases lining up with TRBD2. This CDR3 comprises 16 residues. The germline CDR1 and CDR2 sequences are SGHNT and YYREEE (reference sequence). Losses at the gene ends were 4 bases for V and 14 bases for J; bases not matched to a gene: 16. CDR3 in amino acids: CASSLNILTSGGREFF. The CDR3 DNA is TGTGCCAGCAGCCTAAATATTTTGACTAGCGGGGGCCGAGAGTTCTTC.

The chain combines TRBV7-9 with TRBJ1-1; possibly TRBD1 for D (5 bases). The CDR3 length is 14 residues. V was trimmed by 5 bases and J by 8 bases, leaving 18 bases between them. CDR1 is SEHNR, CDR2 FQNEAQ, per germline (reference sequence). The CDR3 DNA sequence: TGTGCCAGCAGCCAGATCCAGGGCTGGGGGGAAGCTTTCTTT. Translated: CASSQIQGWGEAFF.

This sequence joins TRBV5-4 and TRBJ2-5; D is tentatively TRBD1 or TRBD2 (5 bases each). Looked up from germline, CDR1 is SGHNT and CDR2 is YYREEE (reference sequence). The ends were cut back, 1 base at V and 4 bases at J, with 8 bases in the middle. This CDR3 has 13 residues. CDR3 DNA: TGTGCCAGCAGCTTGTATGGGGGAGAGACCCAGTACTTC. The encoded protein is CASSLYGGETQYF.

The chain has TRBV6-6 and TRBJ2-2; TRBD2 matches at 8 bases. CDR1 and CDR2 from the germline V gene are MNHNY and SVGAGI (reference sequence). This CDR3 is 15 amino acids long. The V gene end was trimmed by 6 bases and the J gene end by 5 bases; junction bases not matched to a gene: 8. The CDR3 DNA sequence: TGTGCCAGCAGCCCGGGGGGGCCCATAACCGGGGAGCTGTTTTTT. Translation gives CASSPGGPITGELFF.

The V and J genes are TRBV5-1 and TRBJ2-1, with 7 nucleotides matching TRBD2. Trimming removed 1 base from V and 7 bases from J; junction bases left unmatched: 5. Germline-derived CDR1 and CDR2 are SGHRS and YFSETQ. The CDR3 has 14 residues. The CDR3 protein is CASSLTSEKNEQFF. The CDR3 DNA is TGCGCCAGCAGCTTGACTAGCGAGAAGAATGAGCAGTTCTTC.

The chain carries TRBV29-1 and TRBJ2-3; no reliable D call. Germline-derived CDR1 and CDR2 are SQVTM and ANQGSEA. Trimming shortened V by 1 base and J by 2 bases, and 10 bases separated the two germline ends. CDR3 length equals 14 residues. CDR3: CSVEAGRYTDTQYF. As DNA, the CDR3 is TGCAGCGTTGAAGCCGGCAGATACACAGATACGCAGTATTTT.

The CDR3 sequence: CASSLQGVGSYEQYF. The DNA of the CDR3 is TGTGCCAGCAGTTTGCAGGGGGTGGGCTCCTACGAGCAGTACTTC. The J gene is TRBJ2-7, the V gene TRBV27; 7 nucleotides line up with TRBD1. The CDR3 is made up of 15 amino acids. Germline V lookup: CDR1 MNHEY, CDR2 SMNVEV (reference sequence). The junction had 5 bases not matched to a gene; V was cut back by 3 bases and J by 0 bases.

The chain links TRBV18 to TRBJ1-1; D is unresolved. This CDR3 has 14 residues. V was clipped by 2 bases and J by 3 bases, with 10 bases between them. Germline lookup yields CDR1 KGHSH and CDR2 LQKENI. CDR3 residues: CASSPTASDTEAFF. The CDR3 nucleotides are TGTGCCAGCTCACCAACAGCATCGGACACTGAAGCTTTCTTT.

The CDR3 DNA follows: TGTGCCAGCAGTTATAATCCAGGGTACACTGAAGCTTTCTTT. Its protein is CASSYNPGYTEAFF. The chain combines TRBV27 with TRBJ1-1; a possible D gene is TRBD1 (5 bases). Trimming shortened V by 4 bases and J by 3 bases, and 12 bases separated the two germline ends. CDR3 length: 14 residues. Looked up from germline, CDR1 is MNHEY and CDR2 is SMNVEV (reference sequence).

This rearrangement joins TRBV11-1 to TRBJ2-1, with 9 bases fitting TRBD2. Germline trimming cut 4 bases from V and 2 bases from J; bases unmatched to any gene: 3. Germline loops: CDR1 SGHAT, CDR2 FQDESV (reference sequence). CDR3 length equals 15 residues. DNA for the CDR3: TGTGCCAGCAGCTCCAGACTAGCGGCCTACAATGAGCAGTTCTTC. It translates to CASSSRLAAYNEQFF.

The chain employs TRBV28 and TRBJ1-5; D is undetermined. Trimming shortened V by 10 bases and J by 4 bases, and 11 bases separated the two germline ends. Germline V CDR1 and CDR2: MDHEN, SYDVKM. This CDR3 is 12 amino acids long. The DNA for the CDR3 is TGTGCCACCAAGGTAACGAATCAGCCCCAGCATTTT. This translates into CATKVTNQPQHF. The full variable domain, in which reference TRBV28 and TRBJ1-5 provide the parts outside the CDR3, is DVKVTQSSRYLVKRTGEKVFLECVQDMDHENMFWYRQDPGLGLRLIYFSYDVKMKEKGDIPEGYSVSREKKERFSLILESASTNQTSMYLCATKVTNQPQHFGDGTRLSIL.

This chain uses TRBV11-2 with TRBJ2-2, with D possibly called TRBD1 or TRBD2 (5 bases each). There are 12 residues in the CDR3. The germline V gene encodes CDR1 SGHAT and CDR2 FQNNGV. Trimming removed 8 bases from V and 1 base from J, with 5 bases in between. The CDR3 DNA follows: TGTGCCAGCGGGGGGAACACCGGGGAGCTGTTTTTT. It encodes CASGGNTGELFF.

This chain connects TRBV5-1 to TRBJ2-5, with 9 nucleotides matching TRBD2. The CDR3 length is 13 residues. Germline V gene sequence: CDR1 SGHRS, CDR2 YFSETQ. J was trimmed by 3 bases and V by 3 bases; bases with no gene match: 0. In DNA, the CDR3 is TGCGCCAGCAGCTGGACTAGCGAAGAGACCCAGTACTTC. Translating it yields CASSWTSEETQYF.